This passage covers 31 T cell receptor beta chains from one sample sequenced in a study of blood T cell repertoires in COVID-19. Some clones are missing from TCRdb's copy, which holds only in-frame ones; the method was immunoSEQ multiplex PCR. The repertoire includes around 100,000 clones, approximately 84% of them detected once, and approximately 24% sits in the top ten. The sample consisted of peripheral blood. Every receptor here comes from a human donor in a cohort sampled during active COVID-19.

The chain joins TRBV19 to TRBJ2-6, with 7 bases that match TRBD1. CDR1 and CDR2 from the germline V gene are LNHDA and SQIVND (reference sequence). The ends lost 3 bases at V and 0 bases at J; junction bases unmatched: 8. CDR3 length: 18 amino acids. This CDR3 reads CASSIRGRGNSGANVLTF. As DNA, the CDR3 is TGTGCCAGTAGTATTAGGGGCAGGGGGAACTCTGGGGCCAACGTCCTGACTTTC.

The V call is TRBV9, the J call TRBJ1-3; D remains ambiguous. In germline, CDR1 is SGDLS, CDR2 YYNGEE. The CDR3 has 17 amino acids. With 4 bases removed from V and 0 bases from J, the gap between germline ends came to 17 bases. The CDR3 coding sequence is TGTGCCAGCAGCCCCTTCCCATCTGAGCTCTCTGGAAACACCATATATTTT. It specifies CASSPFPSELSGNTIYF. The whole variable domain, remainder taken from reference TRBV9 and TRBJ1-3, is DSGVTQTPKHLITATGQRVTLRCSPRSGDLSVYWYQQSLDQGLQFLIQYYNGEERAKGNILERFSAQQFPDLHSELNLSSLELGDSALYFCASSPFPSELSGNTIYFGEGSWLTVV.

The chain recombines TRBV7-2 with TRBJ1-2; D not resolved. Germline V gene data show CDR1 as SGHTA and CDR2 as FQGNSA. The CDR3 contains 14 residues. V shed 1 base and J shed 1 base, with 7 bases lying between them. The CDR3 bases are TGTGCCAGCAGCTTAGACAGAGTTAACTATGGCTACACCTTC. Amino acid sequence: CASSLDRVNYGYTF.

The table lists this clone with a few counts. CDR3 DNA sequence: TGTGCCAGCTCACCAATCTACCGGGGGGTCTCAAATAGTGAAGCTTTCTTT. Its protein is CASSPIYRGVSNSEAFF. The rearrangement links TRBV18 to TRBJ1-1; tentatively, D is TRBD1 (5 bases). Trimming stripped 2 bases from V and 7 bases from J, with 23 bases between. The V gene's germline CDR1 is KGHSH and CDR2 LQKENI. The CDR3 spans 17 residues.

The CDR3 nucleotides are TGTGCCAGCAGTCGGCCGGGACTAGCGGGGGGGCAATACGAGCAGTACTTC. Translated: CASSRPGLAGGQYEQYF. This sequence joins TRBV7-2 and TRBJ2-7; 16 bases align to TRBD2. The germline V gene encodes CDR1 SGHTA and CDR2 FQGNSA. V shed 6 bases, J shed 4 bases, and the junction held 9 bases outside the gene matches. This CDR3 has 17 amino acids.

This clone was seen a single time. The rearrangement uses TRBV19 and TRBJ2-2; 7 bases are shared with TRBD1. CDR1 is LNHDA, CDR2 SQIVND, per germline (reference sequence). V was clipped by 7 bases and J by 7 bases; unmatched bases: 12. The CDR3 length is 15 residues. CDR3 protein: CASKGDRVKGGELFF. The CDR3 bases are TGTGCCAGTAAGGGTGACAGGGTTAAAGGCGGGGAGCTGTTTTTT.

V usage is TRBV19 and J usage is TRBJ2-2, with 8 bases aligning to TRBD2. Germline CDR1 reads LNHDA; CDR2 reads SQIVND (reference sequence). The CDR3 contains 14 residues. With V trimmed by 7 bases and J by 3 bases, 4 bases remained unmatched. The CDR3 reads CASMAGGYTGELFF. The CDR3 nucleotides read TGTGCCAGTATGGCGGGGGGTTACACCGGGGAGCTGTTTTTT. The whole variable domain, remainder taken from reference TRBV19 and TRBJ2-2, is DGGITQSPKYLFRKEGQNVTLSCEQNLNHDAMYWYRQDPGQGLRLIYYSQIVNDFQKGDIAEGYSVSREKKESFPLTVTSAQKNPTAFYLCASMAGGYTGELFFGEGSRLTVL.

The rearrangement uses TRBV5-1 and TRBJ1-1; no clear D gene. CDR1 SGHRS and CDR2 YFSETQ come from the germline V gene. Trimming pared 2 bases from V and 1 base from J, leaving 12 bases between. The length of the CDR3 is 15 residues. The CDR3, as DNA: TGCGCCAGCAGCTTCGCGCGGTCGGGGAACACTGAAGCTTTCTTT. It is translated as CASSFARSGNTEAFF.

The chain is built from TRBV19 and TRBJ1-4; the match to TRBD1 covers 7 bases. Germline lookup yields CDR1 LNHDA and CDR2 SQIVND (reference sequence). The CDR3 is made up of 15 amino acids. V lost 8 bases and J lost 0; bases outside the gene matches: 6. The CDR3 bases are TGTGCCAGTCTGGGACAGCCCGCAACTAATGAAAAACTGTTTTTT. Translated: CASLGQPATNEKLFF.

V and J are TRBV4-2 and TRBJ2-2, with a tentative D call TRBD2 (7 bases). Looked up from germline, CDR1 is LGHNA and CDR2 is YNFKEQ. V dropped 0 bases and J dropped 5 bases, with 13 bases sitting between them. The CDR3 consists of 16 residues. CDR3 sequence (DNA): TGTGCCAGCAGCCAAGATACTGGGGGGGCTACCGGGGAGCTGTTTTTT. As protein: CASSQDTGGATGELFF.

This chain joins TRBV5-6 and TRBJ2-2; the D is unclear. Trimming shortened V by 0 bases and J by 6 bases, and 9 bases separated the two germline ends. CDR1 and CDR2 (germline): SGHDT, YYEEEE. CDR3 size: 14 residues. The CDR3: CASSLGVAPGELFF. DNA of the CDR3: TGTGCCAGCAGCTTGGGGGTAGCCCCCGGGGAGCTGTTTTTT.

There are a few counts of this clone. V is TRBV7-2 and J is TRBJ1-3; D is perhaps TRBD1 (6 bases). The germline CDR1 and CDR2 sequences are SGHTA and FQGNSA. This CDR3 has 16 amino acids. Trimming cost V 5 bases and J 0 bases, with 14 bases left between them. The CDR3 here is CASSLGSGASGNTIYF. In nucleotides, the CDR3 is TGTGCCAGCAGCCTGGGGTCAGGGGCCTCTGGAAACACCATATATTTT.

V and J are TRBV28 and TRBJ2-7, with TRBD2 identical over 7 bases. The V gene end was trimmed by 4 bases and the J gene end by 3 bases; junction bases not matched to a gene: 9. The CDR3 spans 15 residues. Germline lookup yields CDR1 MDHEN and CDR2 SYDVKM. The CDR3 coding sequence is TGTGCCAGCAGTTCCACGGGTCGGGGGGACTACGAGCAGTACTTC. Protein sequence: CASSSTGRGDYEQYF.

The CDR3 here is CALGQGGDGAYQPQHF. CDR3 in DNA: TGTGCTTTGGGGCAGGGAGGGGACGGGGCTTATCAGCCCCAGCATTTT. The chain combines TRBV25-1 with TRBJ1-5, with a tentative D call TRBD1 (5 bases). CDR3 length: 16 amino acids. Germline V gene lookup returns CDR1 MGHDK and CDR2 SYGVNS. The variable domain in full, completed from reference TRBV25-1 and TRBJ1-5, reads EADIYQTPRYLVIGTGKKITLECSQTMGHDKMYWYQQDPGMELHLIHYSYGVNSTEKGDLSSESTVSRIRTEHFPLTLESARPSHTSQYLCALGQGGDGAYQPQHFGDGTRLSIL.

The chain uses TRBV5-5 and TRBJ2-7, with 7 bases that match TRBD1. Losses at the gene ends were 1 base for V and 5 bases for J; bases not matched to a gene: 3. Germline-derived CDR1 and CDR2 are SGHKS and YYEKEE (reference sequence). The CDR3 has 13 residues. CDR3 bases: TGTGCCAGCAGCTTGACAGGGGTCCACGAGCAGTACTTC. It specifies CASSLTGVHEQYF.

The chain is built from TRBV15 and TRBJ2-1; 9 bases align to TRBD2. V gave up 2 bases and J gave up 7 bases; unmatched junction bases: 6. The CDR3 is 15 amino acids. Germline CDR1 LNHNV, CDR2 YYDKDF (reference sequence). CDR3 sequence: CATSRTGTSLNEQFF. The CDR3 nucleotides read TGTGCCACCAGCAGAACCGGGACTAGCTTGAATGAGCAGTTCTTC. Filled out from reference TRBV15 and TRBJ2-1, the complete variable domain reads DAMVIQNPRYQVTQFGKPVTLSCSQTLNHNVMYWYQQKSSQAPKLLFHYYDKDFNNEADTPDNFQSRRPNTSFCFLDIRSPGLGDTAMYLCATSRTGTSLNEQFFGPGTRLTVL.

The V gene is TRBV6-1, the J gene TRBJ1-6, with TRBD1 identical over 7 bases. The CDR3 is 13 amino acids. V was clipped by 10 bases and J by 10 bases; unmatched bases: 10. Germline V gives CDR1 MNHNS, CDR2 SASEGT. CDR3 region: CATRQGMGSPLHF. The CDR3 DNA reads TGTGCCACCCGACAGGGAATGGGGTCACCCCTCCACTTT.

The chain joins TRBV24-1 to TRBJ2-5, with D possibly being TRBD2 (5 bases). The germline V gene has CDR1 KGHDR and CDR2 SFDVKD. The V gene lost 3 bases and the J gene lost 4 bases, with 14 bases spanning the gap. The CDR3 loop spans 15 amino acids. The CDR3 DNA reads TGTGCCACCAGTGATCAGCGGCGGGCGCTAGAGACCCAGTACTTC. The encoded protein is CATSDQRRALETQYF.

This chain connects TRBV6-2 or TRBV6-3 to TRBJ2-7; 8 nucleotides match TRBD1. The junction had 22 bases not matched to a gene; V was cut back by 3 bases and J by 9 bases. The CDR3 loop spans 18 amino acids. Germline V CDR1 and CDR2: MNHEY, SVGEGT. CDR3: CASSYASRGLGSPGGQYF. The CDR3 DNA sequence: TGTGCCAGCAGTTATGCGAGCAGGGGGCTGGGTAGCCCGGGCGGGCAGTACTTC.

V and J are TRBV29-1 and TRBJ2-1; TRBD2 matches 14 bases. Germline CDR1 is SQVTM and CDR2 is ANQGSEA. J was trimmed by 8 bases and V by 6 bases; bases with no gene match: 12. This CDR3 comprises 16 residues. Here the CDR3 reads CSVALGLAGAGDEQFF. The DNA for the CDR3 is TGCAGCGTAGCCCTGGGACTAGCGGGAGCCGGGGATGAGCAGTTCTTC.

The chain links TRBV9 to TRBJ1-6, with 7 bases identical to TRBD1. There are 18 residues in the CDR3. V gave up 3 bases and J gave up 4 bases; unmatched junction bases: 13. Per the germline V gene, CDR1 is SGDLS and CDR2 is YYNGEE. The CDR3 loop reads CASSADPGGGAYNSPLHF. Written as DNA, the CDR3 is TGTGCCAGCAGCGCCGACCCAGGAGGGGGCGCGTATAATTCACCCCTCCACTTT.

The rearrangement uses TRBV6-5 and TRBJ1-1, with unresolved D. CDR1 is MNHEY, CDR2 SVGAGI, per germline. The germline V and J ends were trimmed by 7 bases and 3 bases, with 15 bases remaining between them. The length of the CDR3 is 14 residues. CDR3 sequence reads: CASKLPQSDTEAFF. The CDR3 DNA reads TGTGCCAGCAAACTACCGCAATCTGACACTGAAGCTTTCTTT.

The J gene is TRBJ2-5, the V gene TRBV2, with TRBD2 identical over 12 bases. V trimming: 3 bases; J trimming: 4 bases; junction bases outside the gene matches: 3. The CDR3 covers 15 residues. Germline CDR1 and CDR2: SNHLY and FYNNEI. The CDR3 nucleotides are TGTGCCAGCAGTGAGACTAGCGGGAGAAGAGAGACCCAGTACTTC. Translating it yields CASSETSGRRETQYF.

The J gene is TRBJ2-7, the V gene TRBV20-1; D remains unclear. Trimming stripped 7 bases from V and 2 bases from J, with 9 bases between. The CDR3 sequence is 11 residues long. The germline gives CDR1 DFQATT, CDR2 SNEGSKA (reference sequence). The CDR3 sequence: CSVTDTYEQYF. CDR3 coding DNA: TGCAGTGTTACAGACACCTACGAGCAGTACTTC.

The V call is TRBV6-5, the J call TRBJ1-1; TRBD1 matches 9 bases. Trimming removed 8 bases from V and 7 bases from J; junction bases left unmatched: 5. Germline V gene data show CDR1 as MNHEY and CDR2 as SVGAGI. This CDR3 comprises 12 residues. CDR3 sequence: CASCSGQGEAFF. The CDR3 DNA reads TGTGCCAGCTGTTCGGGACAGGGTGAAGCTTTCTTT.

The genes are TRBV5-1 and TRBJ2-3; 8 nucleotides match TRBD2. The CDR3 extends over 20 amino acids. V lost 4 bases, J lost 0 bases, and 19 bases stayed unmatched. The germline V gene encodes CDR1 SGHRS and CDR2 YFSETQ. The CDR3 is CASSKGPGLGTGASTDTQYF. The CDR3 region has the DNA TGCGCCAGCAGCAAGGGCCCGGGACTAGGGACCGGTGCTAGCACAGATACGCAGTATTTT.

The chain employs TRBV19 and TRBJ2-3; 8 bases agree with TRBD2. The germline gives CDR1 LNHDA, CDR2 SQIVND (reference sequence). This CDR3 region has 14 residues. The J segment lost 5 bases and the V segment lost 7 bases, leaving 8 bases of the junction unmatched. The CDR3 nucleotides read TGTGCCAGTAACCGGGGGGGAACCGAAGATACGCAGTATTTT. Translated, it gives CASNRGGTEDTQYF.

This chain uses TRBV2 with TRBJ1-2; no firm D call. Germline CDR1 SNHLY, CDR2 FYNNEI. Trimming took 6 bases from V and 5 from J, leaving 13 bases between them. The CDR3 extends over 13 amino acids. The CDR3 here is CASRREQTYGYTF. CDR3 bases: TGTGCCAGCAGGAGGGAACAGACTTATGGCTACACCTTC.

The V call is TRBV6-5, the J call TRBJ2-7; D possibly corresponds to TRBD1 (5 bases). The germline V gene has CDR1 MNHEY and CDR2 SVGAGI. Trimming pared 11 bases from V and 6 bases from J, leaving 20 bases between. CDR3 length: 13 residues. CDR3 amino acids: CAVLGVPPTEQYF. The CDR3 DNA reads as TGTGCCGTCCTAGGGGTACCCCCGACCGAGCAGTACTTC.

The J gene is TRBJ2-5, the V gene TRBV6-1; 7 bases align to TRBD2. CDR3 size: 14 residues. Germline V gives CDR1 MNHNS, CDR2 SASEGT. V was pared by 2 bases and J by 7 bases, with 7 bases of the junction left unmatched. The CDR3 spells CASSEQGGAGTQYF. The CDR3 DNA follows: TGTGCCAGCAGTGAACAGGGAGGGGCAGGGACCCAGTACTTC.

The chain uses TRBV7-8 and TRBJ2-1; 9 bases fit TRBD2. V dropped 1 base and J dropped 7; count of bases not matched to a gene: 5. There are 15 residues in the CDR3. In germline, CDR1 is SGHVS, CDR2 FQNEAQ. The DNA of the CDR3 is TGTGCCAGCAGCTTAGGAGCGGGGGGTAGGAATGAGCAGTTCTTC. Its protein product is CASSLGAGGRNEQFF.